The TCR beta chain described here comes from a study of blood T cell repertoires in COVID-19. The CDR3 spans 15 residues. Germline V lookup: CDR1 PRHDT, CDR2 FYEKMQ (reference sequence). V shed 4 bases, J shed 6 bases, and the junction held 8 bases outside the gene matches. Clones were read by immunoSEQ multiplex PCR, and TCRdb kept only the in-frame ones, dropping some. The sample shows about 400,000 clones, roughly 88% of them seen only once. This clone was counted a single time. Sequencing was performed on PBMCs or T cells enriched from blood (not recorded which). The sequence was collected from a woman aged 25 to 39 with acute COVID-19. The chain joins TRBV13 to TRBJ1-5, with TRBD1 matching 8 bases. The DNA for the CDR3 is TGTGCCAGCAGCTCACGTCAGGGGGCAGGTCAGCCCCAGCATTTT. Translating gives CASSSRQGAGQPQHF.